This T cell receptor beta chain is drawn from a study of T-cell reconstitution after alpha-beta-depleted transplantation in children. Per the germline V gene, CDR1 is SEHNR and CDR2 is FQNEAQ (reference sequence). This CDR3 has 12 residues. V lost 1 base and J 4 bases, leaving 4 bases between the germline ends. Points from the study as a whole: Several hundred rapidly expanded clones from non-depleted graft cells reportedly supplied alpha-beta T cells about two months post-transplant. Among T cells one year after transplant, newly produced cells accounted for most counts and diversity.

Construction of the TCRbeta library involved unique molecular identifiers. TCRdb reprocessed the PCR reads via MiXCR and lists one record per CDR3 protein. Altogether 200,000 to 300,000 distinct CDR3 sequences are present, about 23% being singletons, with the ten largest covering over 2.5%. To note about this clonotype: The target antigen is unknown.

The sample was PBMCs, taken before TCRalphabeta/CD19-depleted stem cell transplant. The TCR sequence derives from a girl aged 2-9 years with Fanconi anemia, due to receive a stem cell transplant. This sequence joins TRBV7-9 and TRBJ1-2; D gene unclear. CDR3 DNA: TGTGCCAGCAGCTTAGTATCCTATGGCTACACCTTC. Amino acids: CASSLVSYGYTF.